These 27 T cell receptor beta chains were all obtained from the same sample, sequenced in a study of T cell changes during pregnancy in multiple sclerosis. Sequenced by immunoSEQ multiplex PCR; TCRdb stores in-frame clones only, minus some. The table has about 35,000 clones, approximately 89% seen once; the top ten hold 0.75% to 0.9%. The specimen was CD4+ T cells from peripheral blood mononuclear cells, collected after pregnancy. The receptors come from a female donor in good health, enrolled as a control in a pregnancy study.

The CDR3 loop reads CASSLMGALGESPYGYTF. CDR3 nucleotides: TGTGCCAGCAGCTTGATGGGTGCCCTCGGGGAGTCCCCCTATGGCTACACCTTC. The chain combines TRBV5-4 with TRBJ1-2; D is undetermined. CDR1 and CDR2 from the germline V gene are SGHNT and YYREEE (reference sequence). V lost 1 base, J lost 4 bases, and 23 bases lay in between. CDR3 length: 18 residues.

The chain joins TRBV6-5 to TRBJ1-1; weak D call: TRBD1 (6 bases). CDR1 is MNHEY, CDR2 SVGAGI, per germline. This CDR3 has 15 residues. V dropped 8 bases and J dropped 0 bases, with 16 bases sitting between them. CDR3 protein: CASPGGGRLNTEAFF. In nucleotides, the CDR3 is TGTGCCAGCCCCGGGGGGGGGCGGCTGAACACTGAAGCTTTCTTT.

V usage is TRBV7-9 and J usage is TRBJ1-1; weak D call: TRBD1 (5 bases). The CDR3 covers 12 residues. Germline CDR1 is SEHNR and CDR2 is FQNEAQ (reference sequence). V gave up 5 bases and J gave up 12 bases, with 16 bases separating them. CDR3 DNA sequence: TGTGCCAGCAGCCTTACAGGCTCTGGATCTTTCTTT. Translated, it gives CASSLTGSGSFF. The full variable domain, its missing parts supplied by reference TRBV7-9 and TRBJ1-1, is DTGVSQNPRHKITKRGQNVTFRCDPISEHNRLYWYRQTLGQGPEFLTYFQNEAQLEKSRLLSDRFSAERPKGSFSTLEIQRTEQGDSAMYLCASSLTGSGSFFGQGTRLTVV.

V and J are TRBV7-9 and TRBJ2-5; D might be TRBD2 (5 bases). CDR3 size: 12 residues. Deletions cut 5 bases from V and 5 bases from J, with 9 bases between. CDR1 and CDR2 from the germline V gene are SEHNR and FQNEAQ (reference sequence). CDR3: CASSQRGETQYF. CDR3 in DNA: TGTGCCAGCAGCCAGCGAGGGGAGACCCAGTACTTC.

The gene calls are TRBV5-6 and TRBJ2-3; 8 bases agree with TRBD2. The CDR3 has 14 amino acids. CDR1 and CDR2 (germline): SGHDT, YYEEEE. V lost 6 bases and J lost 1; bases outside the gene matches: 4. The CDR3 DNA reads TGTGCCAGCATCGGCGGGGGGCGCACAGATACGCAGTATTTT. Its translation is CASIGGGRTDTQYF.

This rearrangement joins TRBV7-2 to TRBJ2-2; 8 nucleotides align to TRBD1. After removal of 5 bases from V and 5 bases from J, the junction contained 7 bases not matched to a gene. The CDR3 runs 15 residues. Germline CDR1 SGHTA, CDR2 FQGNSA. This chain's CDR3 is CASSLDRGWTGELFF. Written as DNA, the CDR3 is TGTGCCAGCAGCCTTGACAGGGGCTGGACCGGGGAGCTGTTTTTT.

This chain joins TRBV11-3 and TRBJ2-5; D is ambiguous. The germline V gene has CDR1 SGHNT and CDR2 YENEEA. V lost 4 bases and J 5 bases, leaving 11 bases between the germline ends. The CDR3 runs 13 residues. CDR3 sequence reads: CASSYRGWETQYF. The CDR3 DNA reads TGTGCCAGCAGCTACCGAGGATGGGAGACCCAGTACTTC. The entire variable domain, with the rest obtained from reference TRBV11-3 and TRBJ2-5, is as follows: EAGVVQSPRYKIIEKKQPVAFWCNPISGHNTLYWYLQNLGQGPELLIRYENEEAVDDSQLPKDRFSAERLKGVDSTLKIQPAELGDSAVYLCASSYRGWETQYFGPGTRLLVL.

This chain uses TRBV7-7 with TRBJ2-2, with TRBD1 identical over 8 bases. J lost 8 bases, V lost 5 bases, and 4 bases had no gene match. Germline V CDR1 and CDR2: SSHAT, FNYEAQ (reference sequence). The CDR3 consists of 13 residues. The CDR3 here is CASSRQGIGELFF. In DNA form, the CDR3 reads TGTGCCAGCAGCCGACAGGGGATAGGGGAGCTGTTTTTT.

The rearrangement links TRBV28 to TRBJ1-4; D is uncertain. Germline CDR1 reads MDHEN; CDR2 reads SYDVKM. The CDR3 extends over 17 amino acids. The V end lost 4 bases, the J end lost 2 bases, and 17 bases lay between the germline ends. CDR3 in amino acids: CASSYPTVVPTNEKLFF. In DNA form, the CDR3 reads TGTGCCAGCAGTTACCCCACAGTTGTTCCGACTAATGAAAAACTGTTTTTT.

CDR3 sequence: CASSTGTGLSEQFF. The CDR3 DNA is TGTGCCAGCTCAACCGGGACAGGGCTAAGTGAGCAGTTCTTC. The V call is TRBV18, the J call TRBJ2-1; 9 positions match TRBD1. This CDR3 contains 14 residues. With V trimmed by 5 bases and J by 9 bases, 8 bases remained unmatched. Germline CDR1 KGHSH, CDR2 LQKENI.

CDR3 sequence: CASSSGVNTYEQYF. The CDR3 nucleotides are TGTGCCAGCAGTTCGGGTGTAAATACCTACGAGCAGTACTTC. The gene calls are TRBV27 and TRBJ2-7; D gene ambiguous. CDR1 and CDR2 from the germline V gene are MNHEY and SMNVEV (reference sequence). The CDR3 is 14 residues long. With 4 bases removed from V and 2 bases from J, the gap between germline ends came to 12 bases.

This chain links TRBV6-5 with TRBJ2-5; 8 nucleotides line up with TRBD1. The germline gives CDR1 MNHEY, CDR2 SVGAGI. This CDR3 region has 15 residues. The junction had 8 bases not matched to a gene; V was cut back by 6 bases and J by 2 bases. The CDR3 DNA reads TGTGCCAGCAGCTCGACACGGACAGGGCAAGAGACCCAGTACTTC. This translates into CASSSTRTGQETQYF.

The chain links TRBV4-2 to TRBJ1-2, with 7 bases identical to TRBD1. CDR1 and CDR2 (germline): LGHNA, YNFKEQ. V was clipped by 1 base and J by 0 bases; unmatched bases: 5. The CDR3 is 16 residues long. CDR3 coding DNA: TGTGCCAGCAGCCAAGTCGGGACAGACACTAACTATGGCTACACCTTC. Protein product: CASSQVGTDTNYGYTF.

The V and J genes are TRBV29-1 and TRBJ2-1; the match to TRBD2 covers 8 bases. The V gene end was trimmed by 6 bases and the J gene end by 9 bases; junction bases not matched to a gene: 10. Per germline, CDR1 SQVTM and CDR2 ANQGSEA. The length of the CDR3 is 13 residues. DNA of the CDR3: TGCAGCGTGAGAAGGACTAGCACGGGTGAGCAGTTCTTC. Its protein product is CSVRRTSTGEQFF.

The gene calls are TRBV9 and TRBJ1-1; TRBD1 is a possible D gene (6 bases). Germline CDR1 is SGDLS and CDR2 is YYNGEE. The CDR3 runs 15 residues. The V and J ends lost 0 bases and 3 bases respectively, with 12 bases between them. In DNA, the CDR3 is TGTGCCAGCAGCGTAGATTCGGGGGGCTACACTGAAGCTTTCTTT. Its translation: CASSVDSGGYTEAFF.

The chain employs TRBV18 and TRBJ1-3; 11 nucleotides agree with TRBD1. The germline V gene encodes CDR1 KGHSH and CDR2 LQKENI. The CDR3 contains 15 residues. Unmatched junction bases numbered 9, after V lost 6 bases and J lost 8 bases. CDR3 amino acids: CASSPGQGVEDTIYF. CDR3 DNA: TGTGCCAGCTCTCCGGGACAGGGGGTTGAGGACACCATATATTTT. The variable domain in full, completed from reference TRBV18 and TRBJ1-3, reads NAGVMQNPRHLVRRRGQEARLRCSPMKGHSHVYWYRQLPEEGLKFMVYLQKENIIDESGMPKERFSAEFPKEGPSILRIQQVVRGDSAAYFCASSPGQGVEDTIYFGEGSWLTVV.

This chain links TRBV6-6 with TRBJ1-5, with 8 positions matching TRBD1. Germline V lookup: CDR1 MNHNY, CDR2 SVGAGI (reference sequence). CDR3 size: 13 residues. V was clipped by 11 bases and J by 5 bases; unmatched bases: 8. CDR3: CAASTGEDQPQHF. For the CDR3, the DNA is TGTGCCGCATCGACAGGGGAAGATCAGCCCCAGCATTTT.

This clone was detected only a few times. The chain employs TRBV4-1 and TRBJ1-6; tentative D call: TRBD1 (5 bases). The V gene lost 1 base and the J gene lost 7 bases, with 17 bases spanning the gap. CDR3 length equals 17 residues. Germline values: CDR1 MGHRA, CDR2 YSYEKL. CDR3 amino acids: CASSQVTGGGLNSPLHF. Written as DNA, the CDR3 is TGCGCCAGCAGCCAAGTTACGGGGGGTGGGCTCAATTCACCCCTCCACTTT.

This clone was counted between two and nine times. This chain uses TRBV6-1 with TRBJ1-1, with a possible D match to TRBD1 (5 bases). The germline CDR1 and CDR2 sequences are MNHNS and SASEGT. V gave up 1 base and J gave up 1 base, with 7 bases separating them. The CDR3 has 14 amino acids. CDR3 in amino acids: CASSEVTGNTEAFF. Here the CDR3 DNA reads TGTGCCAGCAGTGAAGTTACAGGGAACACTGAAGCTTTCTTT.

This chain links TRBV28 with TRBJ1-6; no clear D. Germline CDR1 reads MDHEN; CDR2 reads SYDVKM. V was shortened by 3 bases and J by 6 bases, with 3 bases between the two germline ends. The CDR3 is 12 residues long. The CDR3 region has the DNA TGTGCCAGCAGTTTCCTTAATTCACCCCTCCACTTT. This translates into CASSFLNSPLHF.

This chain uses TRBV5-1 with TRBJ2-6, with D hard to call. CDR3 length: 16 amino acids. Germline CDR1 and CDR2: SGHRS and YFSETQ. V was shortened by 4 bases and J by 0 bases, with 11 bases between the two germline ends. The CDR3 nucleotides are TGCGCCAGCAGCAGGCGAGGTGACTCTGGGGCCAACGTCCTGACTTTC. Translating it yields CASSRRGDSGANVLTF.

This chain connects TRBV27 to TRBJ2-2, with 10 bases identical to TRBD2. Germline values: CDR1 MNHEY, CDR2 SMNVEV (reference sequence). Unmatched junction bases numbered 7, after V lost 6 bases and J lost 6 bases. The CDR3 has 15 residues. CDR3: CASRGASGRPGELFF. DNA for the CDR3: TGTGCCAGCAGAGGGGCTAGCGGGAGACCCGGGGAGCTGTTTTTT.

The chain recombines TRBV7-8 with TRBJ2-1; 9 bases are shared with TRBD1. The CDR3 length is 15 residues. Trimming took 4 bases from V and 3 from J; bases not matched to a gene: 4. CDR1 is SGHVS and CDR2 is FQNEAQ in the germline V gene. The CDR3 DNA reads TGTGCCAGCAGCTCCCCGGGACAGGGCTACAATGAGCAGTTCTTC. Translated, it gives CASSSPGQGYNEQFF.

Worth noting for this clone: A read error is possible here, since a much larger clone lies one base away. The CDR3 here is CASSLGGGRGGKYGQYF. CDR3 DNA: TGTGCCAGCAGCTTAGGCGGGGGGCGCGGGGGGAAATACGGGCAGTACTTC. The chain employs TRBV13 and TRBJ2-7, with TRBD2 identical over 8 bases. Germline CDR1 is PRHDT and CDR2 is FYEKMQ (reference sequence). This CDR3 contains 17 residues.

The V call is TRBV7-2, the J call TRBJ1-1, with D possibly being TRBD1 (6 bases). The V and J ends lost 5 bases and 4 bases respectively, with 20 bases between them. Germline V gives CDR1 SGHTA, CDR2 FQGNSA. The CDR3 sequence is 16 residues long. CDR3 in amino acids: CASSLLPTGRGTEAFF. CDR3 DNA: TGTGCCAGCAGCCTTCTCCCCACAGGGAGGGGCACTGAAGCTTTCTTT.

The chain uses TRBV6-6 and TRBJ1-1; D is undetermined. Germline lookup yields CDR1 MNHNY and CDR2 SVGAGI (reference sequence). This CDR3 is built from 14 residues. Trimming stripped 6 bases from V and 5 bases from J, with 16 bases between. The CDR3 DNA sequence: TGTGCCAGCAGACCGGACCCCCCGGGAACTGAAGCTTTCTTT. Translating gives CASRPDPPGTEAFF.

The rearrangement uses TRBV9 and TRBJ1-2, with 10 bases identical to TRBD1. The CDR3 is 16 residues long. Germline V CDR1 and CDR2: SGDLS, YYNGEE. V shed 0 bases and J 6 bases; nucleotides not matched to a gene: 8. The CDR3 loop reads CASSVGDRGRVNGYTF. The CDR3 DNA follows: TGTGCCAGCAGCGTAGGGGACAGGGGACGTGTGAATGGCTACACCTTC.